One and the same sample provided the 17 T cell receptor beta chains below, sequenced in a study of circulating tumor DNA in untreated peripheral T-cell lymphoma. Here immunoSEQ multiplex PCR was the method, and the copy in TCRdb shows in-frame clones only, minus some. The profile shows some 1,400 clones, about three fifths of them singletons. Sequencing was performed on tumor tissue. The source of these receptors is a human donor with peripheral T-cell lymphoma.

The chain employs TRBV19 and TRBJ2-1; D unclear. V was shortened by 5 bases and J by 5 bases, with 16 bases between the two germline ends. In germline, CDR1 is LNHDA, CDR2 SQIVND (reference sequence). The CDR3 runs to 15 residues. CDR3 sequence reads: CASSFRHTLNNEQFF. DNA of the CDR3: TGTGCCAGTAGTTTTAGGCACACCCTGAACAATGAGCAGTTCTTC.

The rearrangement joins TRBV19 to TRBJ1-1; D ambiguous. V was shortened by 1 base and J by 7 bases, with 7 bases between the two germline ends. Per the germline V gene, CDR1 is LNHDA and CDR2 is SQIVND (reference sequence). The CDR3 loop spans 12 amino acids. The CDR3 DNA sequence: TGTGCCAGTAGTATAGTTGACGGTGAAGCTTTCTTT. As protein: CASSIVDGEAFF.

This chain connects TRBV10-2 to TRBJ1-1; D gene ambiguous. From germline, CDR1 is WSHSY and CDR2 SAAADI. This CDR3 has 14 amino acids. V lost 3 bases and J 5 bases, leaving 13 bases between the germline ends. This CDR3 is CASSDGIGVTEAFF. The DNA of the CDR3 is TGCGCCAGCAGTGATGGAATTGGAGTAACTGAAGCTTTCTTT.

The CDR3 is CASSLDPGAYNEQFF. DNA for the CDR3: TGTGCCAGCAGCTTGGACCCAGGGGCATACAATGAGCAGTTCTTC. The chain has TRBV7-6 and TRBJ2-1; D might be TRBD1 (6 bases). There are 15 residues in the CDR3. CDR1 SGHVS and CDR2 FNYEAQ come from the germline V gene. V dropped 3 bases and J dropped 4 bases, with 13 bases sitting between them.

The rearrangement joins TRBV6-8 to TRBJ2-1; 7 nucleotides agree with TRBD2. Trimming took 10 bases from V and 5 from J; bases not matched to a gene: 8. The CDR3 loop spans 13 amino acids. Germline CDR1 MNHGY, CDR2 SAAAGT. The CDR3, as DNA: TGTGCCATCAGACTAGCCCTTAACAATGAGCAGTTCTTC. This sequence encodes CAIRLALNNEQFF.

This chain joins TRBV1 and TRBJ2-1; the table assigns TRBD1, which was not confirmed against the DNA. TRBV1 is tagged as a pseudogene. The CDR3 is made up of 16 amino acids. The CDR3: CASTYVLGQGNNEQFF. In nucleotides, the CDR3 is TGCGCCAGCACCTACGTGCTCGGACAGGGGAACAATGAGCAGTTCTTC.

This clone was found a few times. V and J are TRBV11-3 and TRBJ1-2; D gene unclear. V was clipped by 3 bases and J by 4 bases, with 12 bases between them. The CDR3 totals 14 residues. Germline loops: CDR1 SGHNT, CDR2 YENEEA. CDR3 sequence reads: CASSLVVNSYGYTF. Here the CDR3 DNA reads TGTGCCAGCAGCTTGGTAGTGAACAGCTATGGCTACACCTTC.

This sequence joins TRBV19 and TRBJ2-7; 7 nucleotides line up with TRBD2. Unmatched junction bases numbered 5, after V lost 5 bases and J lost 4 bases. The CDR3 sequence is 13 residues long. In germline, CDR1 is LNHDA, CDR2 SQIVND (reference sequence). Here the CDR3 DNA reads TGTGCCAGTAGTGGGCGGGAGTTATACGAGCAGTACTTC. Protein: CASSGRELYEQYF.

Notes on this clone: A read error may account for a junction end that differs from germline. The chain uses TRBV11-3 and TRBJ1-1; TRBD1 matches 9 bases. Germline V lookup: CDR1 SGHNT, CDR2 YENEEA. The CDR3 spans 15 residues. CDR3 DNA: TGTGCCAACAGCTTATCCCAGACAGGGGGTACTGAAGCTTTCTTT. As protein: CANSLSQTGGTEAFF.

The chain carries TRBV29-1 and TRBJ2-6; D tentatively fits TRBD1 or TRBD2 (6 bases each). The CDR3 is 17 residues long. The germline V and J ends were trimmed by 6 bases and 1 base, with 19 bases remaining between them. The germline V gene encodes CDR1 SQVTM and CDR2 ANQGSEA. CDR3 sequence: CSVSLGGPRSGANVLTF. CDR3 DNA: TGCAGCGTCTCGCTGGGGGGCCCCAGGTCTGGGGCCAACGTCCTGACTTTC.

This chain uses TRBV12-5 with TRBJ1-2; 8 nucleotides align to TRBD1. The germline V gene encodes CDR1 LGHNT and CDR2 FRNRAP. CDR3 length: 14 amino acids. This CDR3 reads CASTPGTGFYGYTF. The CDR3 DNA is TGTGCCAGCACCCCCGGGACAGGATTYTATGGCTACACCTTC.

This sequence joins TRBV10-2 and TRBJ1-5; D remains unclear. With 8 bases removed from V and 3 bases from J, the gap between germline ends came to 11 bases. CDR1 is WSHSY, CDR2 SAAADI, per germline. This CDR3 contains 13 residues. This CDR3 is CASFDGYNQPQHF. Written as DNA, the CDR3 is TGCGCCAGCTTTGACGGTTACAATCAGCCCCAGCATTTT.

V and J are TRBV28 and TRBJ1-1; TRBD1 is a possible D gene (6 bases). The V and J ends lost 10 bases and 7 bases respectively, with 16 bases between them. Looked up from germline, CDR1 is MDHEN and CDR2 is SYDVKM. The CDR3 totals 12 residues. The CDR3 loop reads CATLDRLYEAFF. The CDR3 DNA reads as TGTGCCACTCTGGACAGACTTTATGAAGCTTTCTTT.

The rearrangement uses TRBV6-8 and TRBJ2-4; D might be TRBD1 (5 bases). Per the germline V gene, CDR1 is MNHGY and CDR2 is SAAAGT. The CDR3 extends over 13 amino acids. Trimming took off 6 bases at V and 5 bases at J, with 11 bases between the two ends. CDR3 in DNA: TGTGCCAGCAGCCCGGACACTCAAAACATTCAGTACTTC. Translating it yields CASSPDTQNIQYF.

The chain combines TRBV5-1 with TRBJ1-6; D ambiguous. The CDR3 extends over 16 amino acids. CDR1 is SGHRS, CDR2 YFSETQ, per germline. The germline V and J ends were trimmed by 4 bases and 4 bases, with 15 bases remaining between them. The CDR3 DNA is TGCGCCAGCAGCGCCGATGCCGTACAGTATAATTCACCCCTCCACTTT. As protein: CASSADAVQYNSPLHF. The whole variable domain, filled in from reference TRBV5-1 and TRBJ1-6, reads KAGVTQTPRYLIKTRGQQVTLSCSPISGHRSVSWYQQTPGQGLQFLFEYFSETQRNKGNFPGRFSGRQFSNSRSEMNVSTLELGDSALYLCASSADAVQYNSPLHFGNGTRLTVT.

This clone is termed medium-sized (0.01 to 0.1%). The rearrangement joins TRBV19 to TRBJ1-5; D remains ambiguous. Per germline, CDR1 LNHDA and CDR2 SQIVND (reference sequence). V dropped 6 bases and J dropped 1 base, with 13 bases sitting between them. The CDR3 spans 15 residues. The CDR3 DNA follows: TGTGCCAGTAGGACCCGTGCTCAGAGCAATCAGCCCCAGCATTTT. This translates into CASRTRAQSNQPQHF.

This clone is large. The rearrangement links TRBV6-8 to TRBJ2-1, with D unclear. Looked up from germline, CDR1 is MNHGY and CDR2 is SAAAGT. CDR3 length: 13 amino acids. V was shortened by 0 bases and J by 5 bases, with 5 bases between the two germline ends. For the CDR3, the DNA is TGTGCCAGCAGTTACTCCCCGAACAATGAGCAGTTCTTC. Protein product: CASSYSPNNEQFF.